The 6 T cell receptor beta chains in this list originate from one sample, sequenced in a study of shared clonotypes between healthy human individuals. Data came from immunoSEQ multiplex PCR; TCRdb stores just in-frame clones and leaves some out. This sample carries 2,100,000 or so clones, roughly 95% of them seen once, and the ten largest clones take around 0.13%. The sequenced sample was naive CD4+ T cells sorted from blood. Subset specified: CD45RA+ positively selected. The source of these receptors is a man between 18 and 29 years old in good health.

The chain recombines TRBV5-8 with TRBJ1-5, with D perhaps TRBD1 (6 bases). The V gene lost 7 bases and the J gene lost 4 bases, with 24 bases spanning the gap. Per germline, CDR1 SGHTS and CDR2 YDEGEE. This CDR3 comprises 17 residues. CDR3 residues: CASGRGPGGTTNQPQHF. The DNA of the CDR3 is TGTGCCAGCGGCCGGGGGCCAGGAGGGACAACAAATCAGCCCCAGCATTTT.

The CDR3: CASSQENGYGYTF. The CDR3 DNA reads as TGCGCCAGCAGCCAAGAAAATGGCTATGGCTACACCTTC. The gene calls are TRBV4-1 and TRBJ1-2; D is unresolved. Trimming stripped 0 bases from V and 4 bases from J, with 6 bases between. This CDR3 region has 13 residues. Germline V CDR1 and CDR2: MGHRA, YSYEKL.

The chain links TRBV7-9 to TRBJ2-5, with D unclear. This CDR3 comprises 16 residues. V lost 1 base and J lost 0, with 12 bases in between. Germline lookup yields CDR1 SEHNR and CDR2 FQNEAQ (reference sequence). CDR3 sequence (DNA): TGTGCCAGCAGCTTAGATGGCCTGCGGTACCAAGAGACCCAGTACTTC. Translation gives CASSLDGLRYQETQYF.

The CDR3 loop reads CASSLRQDNEQFF. The CDR3 DNA sequence: TGTGCCAGCTCACTCCGACAGGACAATGAGCAGTTCTTC. This chain uses TRBV18 with TRBJ2-1; D is possibly TRBD1 (6 bases). The germline gives CDR1 KGHSH, CDR2 LQKENI. This CDR3 has 13 residues. Trimming pared 4 bases from V and 5 bases from J, leaving 9 bases between.

Here the CDR3 reads CAISFPPGDLGNEQFF. DNA for the CDR3: TGTGCCATCAGTTTCCCCCCAGGGGACCTGGGGAATGAGCAGTTCTTC. This chain uses TRBV10-3 with TRBJ2-1; the D gene is possibly TRBD1 (6 bases). This CDR3 has 16 amino acids. V was shortened by 5 bases and J by 7 bases, with 21 bases between the two germline ends. Germline V gene lookup returns CDR1 ENHRY and CDR2 SYGVKD.

The J gene is TRBJ2-5, the V gene TRBV30; D call uncertain. This CDR3 spans 10 amino acids. Trimming shortened V by 7 bases and J by 9 bases, and 12 bases separated the two germline ends. Germline-derived CDR1 and CDR2 are GTSNPN and SVGIG (reference sequence). In nucleotides, the CDR3 is TGTGCCTACGACATTGGGGCCCAGTACTTC. It yields the protein CAYDIGAQYF.